This entry features one T cell receptor (beta chain) sequence. This record belongs to a study of cytomegalovirus exposure and HLA in healthy donors. The method was immunoSEQ multiplex PCR; TCRdb's version includes in-frame clones alone and lacks a portion of them. This sample has 300,000 to 350,000 clones, with 88% found just once. The germline V gene has CDR1 MNHEY and CDR2 SMNVEV (reference sequence). Trimming took 5 bases from V and 0 from J, leaving 5 bases between them. The CDR3 consists of 12 residues. This rearrangement joins TRBV27 to TRBJ2-7, with D uncertain. This TCR came from a man younger than 45 in good health and CMV-seronegative. Input material: PBMCs. CDR3 sequence reads: CASSVNSYEQYF. CDR3 nucleotide sequence: TGTGCCAGCAGTGTAAACTCCTACGAGCAGTACTTC.